This T cell receptor beta chain derives from a study of T cell responses to AZD1222 COVID-19 vaccine. In the case of this clone: What it binds is unknown.

V was pared by 0 bases and J by 3 bases, with 14 bases between. The CDR3 is made up of 16 amino acids. Germline loops: CDR1 MDHEN, CDR2 SYDVKM. The study's findings and limits: White British ancestry dominated among donors, who included more females, and clonal diversity was possibly underestimated. CD4 TCRs linked to vaccination spanned spike, dominating at 160-218 and 743-854. Baseline seropositivity occurred in only 5 to 7 AZD1222 recipients. Spike-specific TCR breadth and depth grew following two AZD1222 doses.

The protocol was immunoSEQ multiplex PCR, while the TCRdb copy is restricted to in-frame clones and leaves out a portion. The data contain 120,000 to 150,000 clones, approximately 89% of them singletons. This specimen was peripheral blood, taken on day 0 of AZD1222 vaccination. The chain employs TRBV28 and TRBJ2-5; the D is unclear. This sequence originates from an adult in good health. This CDR3 reads CASSLWRRPHEETQYF. The CDR3 coding sequence is TGTGCCAGCAGTTTATGGCGCCGACCCCATGAAGAGACCCAGTACTTC.